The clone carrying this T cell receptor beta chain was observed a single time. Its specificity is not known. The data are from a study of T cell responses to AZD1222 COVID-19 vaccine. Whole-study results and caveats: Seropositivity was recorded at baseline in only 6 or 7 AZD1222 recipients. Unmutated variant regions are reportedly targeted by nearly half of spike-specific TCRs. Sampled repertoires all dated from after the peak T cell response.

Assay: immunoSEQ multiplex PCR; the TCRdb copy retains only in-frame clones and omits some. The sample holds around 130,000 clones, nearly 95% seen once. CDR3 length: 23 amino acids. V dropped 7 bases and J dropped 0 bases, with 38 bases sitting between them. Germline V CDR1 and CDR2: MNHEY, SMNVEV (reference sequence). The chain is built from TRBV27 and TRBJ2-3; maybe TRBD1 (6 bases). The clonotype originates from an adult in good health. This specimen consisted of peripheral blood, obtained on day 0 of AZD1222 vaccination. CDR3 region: CASTRDVQSCNIVGTLSTDTQYF. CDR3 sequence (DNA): TGTGCCAGCACAAGGGACGTACAAAGCTGTAACATTGTGGGGACATTAAGCACAGATACGCAGTATTTT.